Described below is a single TCR beta chain sequence and its context. Its antigen is still unknown. The data belong to a study of CD8+CD57+ T cells in acquired aplastic anemia. Study as a whole: DNA from sorted CD4+ and CD8+ cells averaged about 3.2 ug. There were roughly 9.8 million reads, on average, for CD4+ cells from healthy donors. General study findings and limits: Some 28 sequences, all CD8+ CDR3, were shared between patients and controls.

The TCR beta profiling, which covered VDJ combination and CDR3 sequence, was carried out using genomic DNA as the template. Each CDR3 protein is one row after TCRdb ran MiXCR on the reads. In the table there are under 250,000 distinct CDR3 sequences, 30% to 35% of which are singletons. The J segment lost 6 bases and the V segment lost 4 bases, leaving 8 bases of the junction unmatched. The CDR3 is 16 residues long. Germline V gene data show CDR1 as MDHEN and CDR2 as SYDVKM. Sequencing was done on a sample of sorted CD4+, CD8+, or CD8+CD57+ T cells (not recorded which) from PBMCs. This receptor was identified in a human donor in good health, serving as a control. The chain has TRBV28 and TRBJ1-6; 8 bases line up with TRBD1. CDR3 protein: CASSSQQGAGNSPLHF. CDR3 sequence (DNA): TGTGCCAGCAGTTCGCAGCAGGGGGCCGGTAATTCACCCCTCCACTTT.